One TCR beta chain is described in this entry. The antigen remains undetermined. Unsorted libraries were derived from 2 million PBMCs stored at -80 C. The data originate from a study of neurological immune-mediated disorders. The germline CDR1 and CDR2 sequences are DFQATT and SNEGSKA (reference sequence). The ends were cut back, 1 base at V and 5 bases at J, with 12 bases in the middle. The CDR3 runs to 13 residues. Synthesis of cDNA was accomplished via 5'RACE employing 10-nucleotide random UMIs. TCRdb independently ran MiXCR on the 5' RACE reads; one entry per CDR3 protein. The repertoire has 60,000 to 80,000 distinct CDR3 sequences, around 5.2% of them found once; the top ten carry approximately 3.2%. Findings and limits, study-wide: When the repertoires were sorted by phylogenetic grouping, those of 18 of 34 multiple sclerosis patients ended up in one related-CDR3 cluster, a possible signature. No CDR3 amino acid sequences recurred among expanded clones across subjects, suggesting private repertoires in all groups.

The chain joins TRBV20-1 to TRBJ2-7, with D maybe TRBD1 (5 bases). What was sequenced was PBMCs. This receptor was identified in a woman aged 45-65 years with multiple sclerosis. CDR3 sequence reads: CSARAEQGDEQYF. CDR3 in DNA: TGCAGTGCTAGAGCCGAGCAGGGTGACGAGCAGTACTTC.